This TCR beta chain was recovered during a study of cytomegalovirus exposure and HLA in healthy donors. Study outcomes and limitations: CMV serostatus was the sole immune exposure data available. Listed as cytomegalovirus-associated were approximately 160 TCR beta chains.

Vbeta (60) and Jbeta (13) primers were used in the PCR. The protocol was immunoSEQ multiplex PCR, while the TCRdb copy is restricted to in-frame clones and leaves out a portion. This table holds more than 100,000 clones, over 65% found once. The CDR3 is 16 amino acids. Unmatched junction bases numbered 5, after V lost 1 base and J lost 0 bases. Germline V gene data show CDR1 as MGHRA and CDR2 as YSYEKL. Notes on this clone: Its antigen is as yet unknown.

The chain uses TRBV4-1 and TRBJ1-1; 7 nucleotides line up with TRBD1. This receptor was taken from a man between 40 and 49 years old in good health and CMV-seronegative. The material sequenced was PBMCs. CDR3 residues: CASSQGQGRMNTEAFF. The CDR3 DNA follows: TGCGCCAGCAGCCAAGGACAGGGTCGGATGAACACTGAAGCTTTCTTT.